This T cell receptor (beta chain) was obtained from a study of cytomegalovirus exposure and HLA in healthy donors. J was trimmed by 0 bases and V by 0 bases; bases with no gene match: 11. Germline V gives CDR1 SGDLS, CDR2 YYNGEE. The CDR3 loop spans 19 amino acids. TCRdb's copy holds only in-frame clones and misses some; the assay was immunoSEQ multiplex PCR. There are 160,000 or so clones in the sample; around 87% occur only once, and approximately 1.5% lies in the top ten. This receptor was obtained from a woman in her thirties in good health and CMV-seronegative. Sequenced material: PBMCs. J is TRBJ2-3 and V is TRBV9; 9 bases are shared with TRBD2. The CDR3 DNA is TGTGCCAGCAGCGTAGATCCAGCGGGGGGACTAGCTAGCACAGATACGCAGTATTTT. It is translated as CASSVDPAGGLASTDTQYF.